A selection of T cell receptor beta chains follows, all from one sample in a study of regulatory dendritic cells for organ transplantation. Antigens for these TCRs are unknown. The protocol was immunoSEQ multiplex PCR, while the TCRdb copy is restricted to in-frame clones and leaves out a portion. The data show more than 10,000 clones, about three fifths seen once. The material sequenced was naive CD8+ T cells from blood cultured with dendritic cells. The origin of the receptors is a human donor in good health. CDR3s leave out the opening cysteine and the closing phenylalanine or tryptophan. D genes are given only for firm matches.

TRBJ2-2	TRBD2	TRBV27	ASSLPSGANTGELF
TRBJ2-1	NA	TRBV7-3	ASSLRGSGHSYNEQF
TRBJ2-7	NA	TRBV4-3	ASSQDRSGNSYEQY
TRBJ2-1	TRBD2	TRBV11-3	ASNSGTSGGASYNEQF
TRBJ2-5	TRBD1	TRBV9	ASSPEDRVQETQY
TRBJ2-2	TRBD1	TRBV14	ASSQWGRGLTGELF
TRBJ1-4	TRBD1	TRBV6-5	ASSPGTGVEKLF
TRBJ1-1	NA	TRBV7-9	ASSPGTEAF
TRBJ2-7	TRBD2	TRBV27	ASRRTSGSYEQY
TRBJ2-7	TRBD2	TRBV6-1	ASRDYTAEQY
TRBJ2-7	NA	TRBV7-2	ASSLEVGGDYEQY
TRBJ2-5	NA	TRBV6-1	ASSERGLETQY
TRBJ2-7	TRBD1	TRBV11-2	ASSSNDRDREQY
TRBJ1-2	NA	TRBV5-6	ASSLADTAYGYT
TRBJ2-2	NA	TRBV2	ASGRDTWNTGELF
TRBJ2-1	TRBD2	TRBV5-1	ASSSLGGTSLYNEQF
TRBJ1-6	NA	TRBV5-4	ASSSTVSSYNSPLH
TRBJ1-1	NA	TRBV6-1	ASSLGHEAF
TRBJ1-1	TRBD1	TRBV10-3	AISGPIVGQGRSRGEAF
TRBJ2-4	TRBD1	TRBV19	ASSPPGTGKNIQY
TRBJ2-1	NA	TRBV27	ASSLSPNEQF
TRBJ1-5	TRBD1	TRBV7-9	ASSSGGSNQPQH
TRBJ1-2	TRBD1	TRBV9	ASSVAGGAGYGYT
TRBJ1-1	NA	TRBV19	ATLSRDRINTEAF
TRBJ2-1	NA	TRBV19	ASSIVEYNEQF
TRBJ2-2	TRBD2	TRBV6-5	ASSRSGGGTGELF
TRBJ1-4	NA	TRBV5-1	ASSLEGPAGEKLF
TRBJ1-1	TRBD1	TRBV5-6	ASSPPTGEGTEAF
TRBJ2-3	NA	TRBV2	ASNPRQGIDTQY
TRBJ2-7	NA	TRBV4-2	ASSQDEQLYEQY
TRBJ1-1	NA	TRBV16	ASSPTGLNTEAF
TRBJ1-4	TRBD1	TRBV18	ASSPRDSSTNEKLF
TRBJ2-1	TRBD1	TRBV13	ASSSDRDNEQF
TRBJ1-4	NA	TRBV5-6	ASSLGASWREKLF
TRBJ1-5	NA	TRBV5-5	ASSGDQGNGNQPQH
TRBJ2-5	NA	TRBV4-1	ASSQADDWQETQY
TRBJ2-1	TRBD1	TRBV13	ASSLRDRGRNEQF
TRBJ1-1	NA	TRBV9	ASSEEGRVGTEAF
TRBJ2-2	NA	TRBV14	ASSELNTGELF
TRBJ2-5	NA	TRBV2	ASSESPGYQETQY
TRBJ2-1	TRBD2	TRBV2	ASNFGGDSYNEQF
TRBJ2-7	TRBD1	TRBV6-5	ASSYGTASYEQY
TRBJ2-4	NA	TRBV2	ASSDLAVAKNIQY
TRBJ2-1	NA	TRBV10-2	ASSEIGGNEQF
TRBJ1-3	NA	TRBV4-2	ASSQEGTSGNTIY
TRBJ2-1	TRBD1	TRBV7-9	AGSPGQGPNEQF
TRBJ2-1	TRBD2	TRBV10-1	ASSERRGGHEQF
TRBJ1-6	NA	TRBV4-1	ASSQDSEGRSYNSPLH
TRBJ1-1	NA	TRBV2	ASTPRRRGNTEAF
TRBJ1-3	NA	TRBV15	ATSRDRGIGNTIY